Shown below are 17 T cell receptor beta chains from a single sample sequenced in a study of CD8 T cells in ankylosing spondylitis. Study-wide results and caveats: Seemingly characteristic of ankylosing spondylitis blood was a TCR beta motif consisting of roughly 8 highly homologous variants.

Which antigens these TCRs recognize remains unknown. MiXCR, run by TCRdb on the 5' RACE reads, gives a single entry per CDR3 protein. The sample lists about 750,000 distinct CDR3 sequences; around 20% were seen once. Input material: blood, either unsorted or a sorted T cell fraction (not recorded which). These receptors were obtained from a male donor with ankylosing spondylitis.

The J gene is TRBJ1-3, the V gene TRBV5-1; D unclear. This CDR3 is built from 8 residues. Trimming removed 10 bases from V and 4 bases from J, with 0 bases in between. Germline loops: CDR1 SGHRS, CDR2 YFSETQ. The CDR3 sequence is CAGNTIYF. The DNA for the CDR3 is TGCGCCGGAAACACCATATATTTT.

In its sample, this clonotype was seen many times. V gene TRBV12-3 or TRBV12-4 combines with J gene TRBJ1-5; the match to TRBD1 covers 7 bases. V gave up 1 base and J gave up 7 bases; unmatched junction bases: 1. This CDR3 is built from 13 residues. The CDR3 loop reads CASSLGTGQPQHF. The CDR3 region has the DNA TGTGCCAGCAGTTTAGGGACAGGCCAGCCCCAGCATTTT.

V is TRBV2 and J is TRBJ2-1; maybe TRBD2 (5 bases). CDR1 is SNHLY and CDR2 is FYNNEI in the germline V gene. The CDR3 sequence is 13 residues long. V gave up 0 bases and J gave up 9 bases, with 9 bases separating them. CDR3 nucleotide sequence: TGTGCCAGCAGTGAAGCCGGGGTCGGTGAGCAGTTCTTC. Residues: CASSEAGVGEQFF.

This clonotype was recorded a few times. This rearrangement joins TRBV5-1 to TRBJ1-1, with a possible D match to TRBD1 (6 bases). Germline V gives CDR1 SGHRS, CDR2 YFSETQ. The CDR3 length is 14 residues. Deletions cut 4 bases from V and 1 base from J, with 11 bases between. In DNA, the CDR3 is TGCGCCAGCAGCCCGGGACACAGGAACACTGAAGCTTTCTTT. Protein sequence: CASSPGHRNTEAFF.

This clonotype was observed once. This chain connects TRBV9 to TRBJ2-7; 12 bases are shared with TRBD2. V trimming: 0 bases; J trimming: 6 bases; junction bases outside the gene matches: 1. Germline-derived CDR1 and CDR2 are SGDLS and YYNGEE. This CDR3 is 14 amino acids long. This chain's CDR3 is CASSVASGGGEQYF. In nucleotides, the CDR3 is TGTGCCAGCAGCGTAGCTAGCGGGGGGGGCGAGCAGTACTTC.

The chain uses TRBV20-1 and TRBJ2-7; D is perhaps TRBD1 or TRBD2 (5 bases each). V was cut by 4 bases and J by 0 bases, with 13 bases left in between. The CDR3 sequence is 14 residues long. In germline, CDR1 is DFQATT, CDR2 SNEGSKA (reference sequence). The DNA of the CDR3 is TGCAGTGCTATTCACGGGACCAACTCCTACGAGCAGTACTTC. Protein: CSAIHGTNSYEQYF.

Only one count was recorded for this clonotype. The chain is built from TRBV4-3 and TRBJ2-3; 7 nucleotides align to TRBD2. Germline trimming cut 1 base from V and 2 bases from J; bases unmatched to any gene: 3. The germline V gene encodes CDR1 LGHNA and CDR2 YSLEER. The CDR3 sequence is 15 residues long. CDR3 protein: CASSQAGGLTDTQYF. For the CDR3, the DNA is TGCGCCAGCAGCCAAGCGGGAGGACTCACAGATACGCAGTATTTT.

The rearrangement uses TRBV12-3 or TRBV12-4 and TRBJ2-7; D assignment may be TRBD1 or TRBD2 (6 bases each). The CDR3 is 14 residues long. Trimming took off 7 bases at V and 2 bases at J, with 15 bases between the two ends. CDR3 nucleotides: TGTGCCAGCATGGGATTGAGGGGGGCCTACGAGCAGTACTTC. Residues: CASMGLRGAYEQYF.

The chain combines TRBV20-1 with TRBJ2-1, with D uncertain. CDR3 length: 16 amino acids. CDR1 is DFQATT, CDR2 SNEGSKA, per germline (reference sequence). Trimming cost V 3 bases and J 5 bases, with 20 bases left between them. This CDR3 is CSASSPQSAAHNEQFF. Here the CDR3 DNA reads TGCAGTGCTAGTTCCCCCCAGAGCGCAGCACACAATGAGCAGTTCTTC.

The table lists this clonotype with a few counts. V and J are TRBV2 and TRBJ2-1; 11 nucleotides line up with TRBD2. This CDR3 has 15 amino acids. Trimming cost V 7 bases and J 6 bases; bases outside gene matches: 8. The germline V gene has CDR1 SNHLY and CDR2 FYNNEI. The CDR3 sequence: CASTLRGTSGNEQFF. The CDR3 region has the DNA TGTGCCAGCACCCTAAGGGGGACTAGCGGCAATGAGCAGTTCTTC.

The rearrangement joins TRBV11-2 to TRBJ2-7, with 7 bases that match TRBD1. Germline CDR1 and CDR2: SGHAT and FQNNGV. This CDR3 contains 15 residues. Trimming took 5 bases from V and 3 from J; bases not matched to a gene: 10. The CDR3 region has the DNA TGTGCCAGCAGCCCACCGGGACAGCTCTTCTACGAGCAGTACTTC. Translated, it gives CASSPPGQLFYEQYF.

The chain joins TRBV5-1 to TRBJ1-1, with TRBD1 matching over 7 bases. Germline CDR1 reads SGHRS; CDR2 reads YFSETQ. The length of the CDR3 is 15 residues. V shed 3 bases, J shed 5 bases, and the junction held 10 bases outside the gene matches. The CDR3 DNA is TGCGCCAGCAGCTCCTGGACAGGAGTGGAGACTGAAGCTTTCTTT. Encoded protein: CASSSWTGVETEAFF.

CDR3 sequence: CASSLPGRGDTQYF. The CDR3 DNA reads as TGTGCCAGCAGCTTGCCCGGGAGAGGAGATACGCAGTATTTT. This chain links TRBV7-2 with TRBJ2-3; D is possibly TRBD2 (6 bases). The germline CDR1 and CDR2 sequences are SGHTA and FQGNSA. The CDR3 length is 14 residues. Trimming cost V 3 bases and J 5 bases, with 12 bases left between them.

J is TRBJ2-7 and V is TRBV6-5; D gene ambiguous. Germline assignment: CDR1 MNHEY and CDR2 SVGAGI. The V end lost 2 bases, the J end lost 5 bases, and 13 bases lay between the germline ends. This CDR3 region has 14 residues. In nucleotides, the CDR3 is TGTGCCAGCAGTTACCAAGCAGATTTCAACGAGCAGTACTTC. It translates to CASSYQADFNEQYF.

The V call is TRBV7-9, the J call TRBJ2-1, with 10 bases lining up with TRBD1. The trim removed 1 base at V and 2 bases at J, leaving 5 bases unmatched. The CDR3 sequence is 17 residues long. Germline V lookup: CDR1 SEHNR, CDR2 FQNEAQ (reference sequence). CDR3 sequence: CASSLDLDRGPYNEQFF. The CDR3, as DNA: TGTGCCAGCAGCTTAGATTTAGACAGGGGGCCCTACAATGAGCAGTTCTTC.

This clonotype has just a few counts. The chain recombines TRBV27 with TRBJ1-1, with 8 bases identical to TRBD1. With V trimmed by 5 bases and J by 1 base, 6 bases remained unmatched. This CDR3 comprises 15 residues. Germline assignment: CDR1 MNHEY and CDR2 SMNVEV (reference sequence). CDR3 region: CASSPGTGPNTEAFF. The CDR3 bases are TGTGCCAGCAGTCCAGGGACAGGCCCGAACACTGAAGCTTTCTTT.

The chain recombines TRBV7-9 with TRBJ2-1; 7 bases align to TRBD2. CDR1 and CDR2 from the germline V gene are SEHNR and FQNEAQ (reference sequence). The CDR3 runs to 16 residues. The V and J ends lost 3 bases and 6 bases, in that order; junction bases with no gene match: 11. The CDR3 spells CASSLSRSGIGNEQFF. In DNA, the CDR3 is TGTGCCAGCAGCTTGTCTCGCAGCGGGATAGGCAATGAGCAGTTCTTC.